These 4 T cell receptor beta chains were all obtained from the same sample, sequenced in a study of shared clonotypes between healthy human individuals. CD45RO-negative, CCR7-selected cells formed the naive CD8 fraction, which excluded terminally differentiated effector memory CD45RA+ cells. Assay: immunoSEQ multiplex PCR; the TCRdb copy retains only in-frame clones and omits some. The repertoire includes 2 million to 2.5 million clones, 90% to 95% of them detected once, and approximately 1.7% sits in the top ten. The sequencing sample was made of naive CD8+ T cells from PBMCs. Receptors were obtained from a man aged 18 to 35 in good health. Some clones in this sample may be carry-over from other donors' samples.

The chain carries TRBV28 and TRBJ1-5, with TRBD1 matching 7 bases. CDR1 and CDR2 (germline): MDHEN, SYDVKM. V shed 6 bases and J 0 bases; nucleotides not matched to a gene: 8. CDR3 length: 16 residues. The CDR3 loop is CASRGGTVNSNQPQHF. DNA for the CDR3: TGTGCCAGCAGGGGTGGGACAGTTAATAGCAATCAGCCCCAGCATTTT.

V and J are TRBV4-2 and TRBJ2-2; 7 bases align to TRBD2. This CDR3 has 16 amino acids. The germline gives CDR1 LGHNA, CDR2 YNFKEQ. V shed 3 bases, J shed 7 bases, and the junction held 11 bases outside the gene matches. The CDR3 sequence: CASSQETSVRGGELFF. CDR3 in DNA: TGTGCCAGCAGCCAGGAAACTAGCGTTCGGGGCGGGGAGCTGTTTTTT.

The count of this clone is one. The gene calls are TRBV5-1 and TRBJ1-1; D unresolved. Trimming left V 0 bases short and J 7 bases short, with 13 bases between. CDR3 length: 14 amino acids. Per the germline V gene, CDR1 is SGHRS and CDR2 is YFSETQ. Here the CDR3 reads CASSLGRLRDEAFF. In nucleotides, the CDR3 is TGCGCCAGCAGCTTGGGGAGGCTAAGGGATGAAGCTTTCTTT.

Points on this clone: In the same sample, other DNA sequences code for this CDR3. The genes are TRBV9 and TRBJ2-7; D might be TRBD2 (6 bases). Per the germline V gene, CDR1 is SGDLS and CDR2 is YYNGEE. Trimming took off 4 bases at V and 3 bases at J, with 14 bases between the two ends. The CDR3 has 14 residues. The CDR3 nucleotides read TGTGCCAGCAGCCCCGGGACGGGAGACTACGAGCAGTACTTC. Residues: CASSPGTGDYEQYF.